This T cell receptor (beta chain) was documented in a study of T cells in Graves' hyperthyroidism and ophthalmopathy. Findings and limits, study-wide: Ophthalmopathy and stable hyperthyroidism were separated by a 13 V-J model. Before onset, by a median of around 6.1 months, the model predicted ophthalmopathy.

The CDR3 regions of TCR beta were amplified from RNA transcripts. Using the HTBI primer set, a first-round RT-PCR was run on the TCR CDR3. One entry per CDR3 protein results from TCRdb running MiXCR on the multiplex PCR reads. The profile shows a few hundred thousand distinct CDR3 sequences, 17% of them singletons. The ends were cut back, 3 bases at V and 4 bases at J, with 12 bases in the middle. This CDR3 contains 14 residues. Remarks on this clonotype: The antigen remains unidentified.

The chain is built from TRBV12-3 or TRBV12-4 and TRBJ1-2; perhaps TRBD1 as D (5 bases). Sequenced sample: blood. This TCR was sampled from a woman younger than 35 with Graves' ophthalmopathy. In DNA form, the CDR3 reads TGTGCCAGCAGTTTGGGCAGGGCTATCTATGGCTACACCTTC. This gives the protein CASSLGRAIYGYTF.